The clone carrying this T cell receptor (beta chain) was counted many times. What it binds is not known. A much larger clone differs by one base, so this may be a read error. This entry is derived from a study of metastatic and nonmetastatic thyroid tumors. Every patient underwent thyroid surgery untreated. TCRdb redid the clone calls on the PCR reads using MiXCR. The sample lists over 11,000 clones; less than 25% were seen once. The study, taken as a whole, reports: Reportedly, malignant thyroid tumors had significantly higher TCR beta diversity than benign nodules, in blood and tumor.

The CDR3 contains 13 residues. Per germline, CDR1 MRHNA and CDR2 SNTAGT. With V trimmed by 9 bases and J by 4 bases, 6 bases remained unmatched. Material: blood. The chain recombines TRBV6-4 with TRBJ2-3, with 8 nucleotides matching TRBD2. This receptor was obtained from a female donor with papillary thyroid cancer or a benign thyroid nodule (not recorded which). Some clones in this sample may be carry-over from other donors' samples. DNA for the CDR3: TGTGCCAGTAGCGGGGAGATCGCAGATACGCAGTATTTT. This gives the protein CASSGEIADTQYF.